This TCR beta chain was sequenced in a study of blood T cell repertoires in COVID-19 (dated by TCRdb to the early 2020s). Regarding the research as a whole: Samples covering the acute and convalescent phases of COVID-19 were provided by collaborators in the United States, Italy and Spain. The material from the prospective study consisted of cDNA or gDNA derived from T cells, B-cell-depleted T cells, or PBMCs. Subjects who had been exposed to COVID-19, were actively infected with it, or had recovered from it provided the deeply sampled blood TCRbeta repertoires that made up the dataset. The repertoires were released in a freely available public database meant as a resource for research on the immune response to SARS-CoV-2. The samples were drawn from the first 160 participants of the ongoing ImmuneRACE study and from over a thousand subjects provided by 6 global collaborators. A de-identified subject ID, COVID-19 status, age in years and sex were almost always included in the sample metadata. Where HLA class I and class II types were available, the types were taken from metadata supplied by the sample provider, not from assay-based typing. What the study reported, not specific to this receptor: Clinical and demographic metadata were provided uncurated, with the amount varying by source and participant.

This clone was seen just once. The antigen this receptor binds is unknown. The input lacks base qualities; no much larger clone sits a single base away. Participants in the prospective study were enrolled through a virtual design, were aged about 18 to 89 years, and lived in under 25 United States geographic areas. To assign participants to cohorts, the prospective study relied on clinical history that participants themselves reported in a screening survey and a study questionnaire. In the prospective study, whole blood, serum and a nasopharyngeal or oropharyngeal swab were collected from each participant by mobile phlebotomists. Participants in the prospective study had the option to provide additional blood draws and questionnaires over a roughly two-month period. Prospective study blood samples were shipped either frozen or at room temperature before DNA extraction. TCRbeta CDR3 regions were amplified from genomic DNA using the immunoSEQ Assay, a bias-controlled multiplex PCR. For the original study's pipeline: Nucleated cell counts per sample were estimated from amplification of reference gene primers within the assay. Sequence reads were collapsed and filtered to measure the absolute abundance of every unique TCRbeta CDR3 rearrangement. For each sample, productive Simpson clonality was calculated by taking the square root of Simpson's diversity index across productive rearrangements. The table was pulled from immuneACCESS by TCRdb, which kept in-frame rearrangements only. Such tables lose some clones; where checked, under half of the loss comes from unresolved V genes, and the rest has no known cause. V, J and clone size were drawn from that table, and D and trimming were deduced from the DNA. The sample records about 250,000 clones, almost 85% of which are singletons. The ten largest clones represent around 9.8% of the sample.

The cysteine opens and the phenylalanine closes a CDR3 of 14 amino acids. Left in the record is the CDR3 DNA by itself, 42 bases read in frame from the first base. V is pruned by 5 bases and J by 2 bases, leaving 2 bases of the junction without a gene match. The germline V gene gives CDR1 as ENHRY and CDR2 as SYGVKD. This TCR derives from a woman aged 45-65 years with acute COVID-19. Sequencing used PBMCs or T cells enriched from blood (not recorded which). The sequence is built from TRBV10-3 and TRBJ2-7; 11 junctional bases match TRBD2. This receptor has the CDR3 CAISTSGGAYEQYF. The bases read TGTGCCATCAGTACTAGCGGGGGAGCCTACGAGCAGTACTTC.